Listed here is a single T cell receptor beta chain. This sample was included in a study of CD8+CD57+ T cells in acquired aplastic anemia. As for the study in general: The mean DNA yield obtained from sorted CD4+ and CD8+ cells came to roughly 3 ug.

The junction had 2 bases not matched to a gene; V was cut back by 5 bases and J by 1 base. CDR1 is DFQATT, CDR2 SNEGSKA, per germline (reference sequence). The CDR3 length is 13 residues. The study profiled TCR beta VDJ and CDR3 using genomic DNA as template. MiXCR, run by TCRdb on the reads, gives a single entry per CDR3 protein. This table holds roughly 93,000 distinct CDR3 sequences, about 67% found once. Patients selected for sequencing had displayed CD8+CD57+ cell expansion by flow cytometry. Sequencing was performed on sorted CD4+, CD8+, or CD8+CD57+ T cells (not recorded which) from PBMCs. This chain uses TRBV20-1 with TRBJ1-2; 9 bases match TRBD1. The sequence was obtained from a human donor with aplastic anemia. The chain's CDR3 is CSAGGQGNYGYTF. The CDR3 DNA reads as TGCAGTGCTGGGGGACAGGGTAACTATGGCTACACCTTC.